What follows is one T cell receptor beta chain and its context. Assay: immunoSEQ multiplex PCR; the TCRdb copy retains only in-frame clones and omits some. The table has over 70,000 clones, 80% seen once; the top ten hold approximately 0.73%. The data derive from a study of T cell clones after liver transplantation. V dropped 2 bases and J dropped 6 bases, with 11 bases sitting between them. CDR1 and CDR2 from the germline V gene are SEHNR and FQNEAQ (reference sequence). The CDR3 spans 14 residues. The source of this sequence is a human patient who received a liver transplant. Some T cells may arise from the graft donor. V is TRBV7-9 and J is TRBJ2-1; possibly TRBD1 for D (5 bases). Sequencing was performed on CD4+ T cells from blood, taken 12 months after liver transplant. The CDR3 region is CASSLSTGLNEQFF. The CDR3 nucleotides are TGTGCCAGCAGCTTATCTACAGGCCTCAATGAGCAGTTCTTC.